This entry lists 30 T cell receptor beta chains sequenced from one sample in a study of radiation and T cells in renal cell carcinoma. Time point indicated: baseline pretreatment blood. The sample's treatment: 15 Gy SBRT to primary tumor, nephrectomy 4 weeks later. Assay: immunoSEQ multiplex PCR; the TCRdb copy retains only in-frame clones and omits some. The sample lists about 150,000 clones, about 88% seen once, with 3.5% to 5% in the top ten. The sequencing used blood, collected from a patient whose treatment included radiotherapy and nephrectomy. The receptors stem from a woman aged 70-85 years with renal cell carcinoma.

This chain connects TRBV14 to TRBJ2-2; 10 positions agree with TRBD2. Germline CDR1 is SGHDN and CDR2 is FVKESK. The trim removed 2 bases at V and 2 bases at J, leaving 2 bases unmatched. This CDR3 has 16 amino acids. This CDR3 is CASSQLAGGNTGELFF. The CDR3 bases are TGTGCCAGCAGCCAATTAGCGGGGGGAAACACCGGGGAGCTGTTTTTT.

The chain has TRBV5-1 and TRBJ2-1, with 13 bases matching TRBD2. The ends lost 4 bases at V and 4 bases at J; junction bases unmatched: 11. From germline, CDR1 is SGHRS and CDR2 YFSETQ. The CDR3 is made up of 18 amino acids. CDR3 DNA sequence: TGCGCCAGCAGCCCGGTGACTAGCGGGGGGCCGAGATACAATGAGCAGTTCTTC. Its translation: CASSPVTSGGPRYNEQFF.

This chain joins TRBV10-3 and TRBJ2-1; possibly TRBD1 for D (8 bases). The CDR3 loop spans 14 amino acids. Trimming took 6 bases from V and 6 from J, leaving 15 bases between them. Germline values: CDR1 ENHRY, CDR2 SYGVKD. The CDR3 is CAIRADREGNEQFF. CDR3 nucleotides: TGTGCCATCAGGGCGGACAGGGAGGGCAATGAGCAGTTCTTC.

The chain combines TRBV5-8 with TRBJ2-5; TRBD1 might be the D (7 bases). This CDR3 comprises 14 residues. CDR1 SGHTS and CDR2 YDEGEE come from the germline V gene. V was shortened by 4 bases and J by 5 bases, with 15 bases between the two germline ends. CDR3 in DNA: TGTGCCAGCAGCCAGGGGGGCCCAGGGGAGACCCAGTACTTC. This codes for CASSQGGPGETQYF.

The chain carries TRBV28 and TRBJ2-3, with unresolved D. This CDR3 is built from 13 residues. The germline V and J ends were trimmed by 6 bases and 4 bases, with 11 bases remaining between them. The germline gives CDR1 MDHEN, CDR2 SYDVKM. CDR3 bases: TGTGCCAGCAGGAGGCCTACCGCAGATACGCAGTATTTT. Translating gives CASRRPTADTQYF. The full variable domain, completed using reference TRBV28 and TRBJ2-3, is DVKVTQSSRYLVKRTGEKVFLECVQDMDHENMFWYRQDPGLGLRLIYFSYDVKMKEKGDIPEGYSVSREKKERFSLILESASTNQTSMYLCASRRPTADTQYFGPGTRLTVL.

This clone has only a few counts. The chain couples TRBV30 to TRBJ1-1; D remains ambiguous. Per the germline V gene, CDR1 is GTSNPN and CDR2 is SVGIG (reference sequence). With 4 bases removed from V and 3 bases from J, the gap between germline ends came to 12 bases. The CDR3 contains 13 residues. For the CDR3, the DNA is TGTGCCTGGACGTCCCGGCGGGACACTGAAGCTTTCTTT. Its protein product is CAWTSRRDTEAFF.

The count of this clone is one. The V gene is TRBV11-2, the J gene TRBJ2-2, with TRBD2 matching 11 bases. CDR3 size: 15 residues. V was pared by 4 bases and J by 7 bases, with 5 bases of the junction left unmatched. The germline CDR1 and CDR2 sequences are SGHAT and FQNNGV. This chain's CDR3 is CASSSGLAVVGELFF. The CDR3 DNA follows: TGTGCCAGCAGCTCGGGACTAGCGGTGGTCGGGGAGCTGTTTTTT.

This chain uses TRBV7-8 with TRBJ1-5, with D unclear. V was trimmed by 2 bases and J by 0 bases, leaving 11 bases between them. The CDR3 is 16 amino acids. Germline V gene sequence: CDR1 SGHVS, CDR2 FQNEAQ. The CDR3 region has the DNA TGTGCCAGCAGCTTAAGGACGGCCCATAGCAATCAGCCCCAGCATTTT. Translation gives CASSLRTAHSNQPQHF.

The gene calls are TRBV5-1 and TRBJ2-5, with 10 bases matching TRBD2. Trimming removed 0 bases from V and 5 bases from J; junction bases left unmatched: 7. Per germline, CDR1 SGHRS and CDR2 YFSETQ. This CDR3 region has 16 residues. The CDR3 bases are TGCGCCAGCAGCTTGGTCCCTAGCGGGGGCGGGGAGACCCAGTACTTC. Its translation is CASSLVPSGGGETQYF. Looking up the rest from reference TRBV5-1 and TRBJ2-5 gives the full variable domain: KAGVTQTPRYLIKTRGQQVTLSCSPISGHRSVSWYQQTPGQGLQFLFEYFSETQRNKGNFPGRFSGRQFSNSRSEMNVSTLELGDSALYLCASSLVPSGGGETQYFGPGTRLLVL.

This clone was detected only a few times. The same CDR3 arises from other DNA sequences in this sample as well. The gene calls are TRBV6-1 and TRBJ2-7; D is undetermined. This CDR3 region has 12 residues. Germline V lookup: CDR1 MNHNS, CDR2 SASEGT. V lost 6 bases, J lost 0 bases, and 6 bases lay in between. As DNA, the CDR3 is TGTGCCAGCAGCGAGAGCTCCTACGAGCAGTACTTC. Amino acids: CASSESSYEQYF.

This clone has a handful of counts. The chain carries TRBV6-5 and TRBJ1-1, with 7 bases lining up with TRBD1. This CDR3 region has 14 residues. CDR1 is MNHEY, CDR2 SVGAGI, per germline. Losses at the gene ends were 6 bases for V and 2 bases for J; bases not matched to a gene: 6. The DNA of the CDR3 is TGTGCCAGCAGCCGGGCAGGGGGAAACACTGAAGCTTTCTTT. This encodes CASSRAGGNTEAFF.

This clone has more than one count but fewer than ten. The chain is built from TRBV19 and TRBJ1-5; 10 bases map to TRBD1. Germline CDR1 reads LNHDA; CDR2 reads SQIVND (reference sequence). This CDR3 has 14 residues. Germline trimming cut 6 bases from V and 7 bases from J; bases unmatched to any gene: 6. CDR3: CASRGQGYGQPQHF. The CDR3 coding sequence is TGTGCCAGTAGGGGACAGGGGTACGGCCAGCCCCAGCATTTT.

The chain couples TRBV2 to TRBJ1-6; TRBD1 agrees at 7 bases. Germline V gene lookup returns CDR1 SNHLY and CDR2 FYNNEI. CDR3 length equals 14 residues. V lost 3 bases, J lost 6 bases, and 2 bases stayed unmatched. This CDR3 is CASSETGSNSPLHF. CDR3 nucleotide sequence: TGTGCCAGCAGTGAGACAGGGTCTAATTCACCCCTCCACTTT.

This clone showed up just a few times. DNA of the CDR3: TGTGCCAGCTCTCCCCGAGGACAGTTGAACACTGAAGCTTTCTTT. Translated: CASSPRGQLNTEAFF. The chain is built from TRBV18 and TRBJ1-1, with TRBD1 as a possible D gene (6 bases). CDR3 length: 15 amino acids. Trimming took 6 bases from V and 0 from J, leaving 14 bases between them. Germline lookup yields CDR1 KGHSH and CDR2 LQKENI.

This clone was seen a few times. This rearrangement joins TRBV9 to TRBJ1-1; D possibly corresponds to TRBD1 (5 bases). The CDR3 loop spans 15 amino acids. CDR1 and CDR2 (germline): SGDLS, YYNGEE. The V gene lost 0 bases and the J gene lost 5 bases, with 14 bases spanning the gap. The CDR3 is CASSVDMVGGTEAFF. The CDR3 DNA reads TGTGCCAGCAGCGTAGATATGGTTGGGGGGACTGAAGCTTTCTTT. The whole variable domain, filled in from reference TRBV9 and TRBJ1-1, reads DSGVTQTPKHLITATGQRVTLRCSPRSGDLSVYWYQQSLDQGLQFLIQYYNGEERAKGNILERFSAQQFPDLHSELNLSSLELGDSALYFCASSVDMVGGTEAFFGQGTRLTVV.

CDR3 sequence (DNA): TGTGCCATCAGTGAGACTAGCGGGCCCTACAATGAGCAGTTCTTC. The encoded protein is CAISETSGPYNEQFF. This chain links TRBV10-3 with TRBJ2-1, with 9 nucleotides matching TRBD2. This CDR3 is 15 amino acids long. The V gene's germline CDR1 is ENHRY and CDR2 SYGVKD. The trim removed 2 bases at V and 2 bases at J, leaving 1 base unmatched.

The chain carries TRBV7-6 and TRBJ1-2; D gene ambiguous. Germline CDR1 is SGHVS and CDR2 is FNYEAQ. Trimming removed 5 bases from V and 0 bases from J, with 16 bases in between. This CDR3 has 16 amino acids. CDR3 DNA: TGTGCCAGCAGCCGTACCCCGGCAGGCGCTAACTATGGCTACACCTTC. The encoded protein is CASSRTPAGANYGYTF.

J is TRBJ2-5 and V is TRBV7-2; D is ambiguous. V gave up 3 bases and J gave up 10 bases, with 6 bases separating them. The CDR3 is 10 amino acids. CDR1 and CDR2 (germline): SGHTA, FQGNSA. This chain's CDR3 is CASSFSHQYF. CDR3 nucleotides: TGTGCCAGCAGCTTTTCGCACCAGTACTTC.

This clone was seen a single time. The J gene is TRBJ1-1, the V gene TRBV28, with D maybe TRBD1 (6 bases). CDR1 MDHEN and CDR2 SYDVKM come from the germline V gene. Trimming cost V 7 bases and J 5 bases, with 17 bases left between them. The CDR3 runs 14 residues. The CDR3 spells CASKNQGLITEAFF. The CDR3 bases are TGTGCCAGCAAAAACCAGGGGTTGATTACTGAAGCTTTCTTT.

The CDR3 reads CASSEWDRGLYQETQYF. In DNA, the CDR3 is TGTGCCAGCAGCGAATGGGACAGGGGGCTTTACCAAGAGACCCAGTACTTC. The chain has TRBV9 and TRBJ2-5; 12 bases align to TRBD1. CDR1 SGDLS and CDR2 YYNGEE come from the germline V gene. Trimming took 3 bases from V and 0 from J; bases not matched to a gene: 6. This CDR3 is built from 17 residues.

J is TRBJ1-5 and V is TRBV6-5, with TRBD1 identical over 9 bases. The germline V gene has CDR1 MNHEY and CDR2 SVGAGI. The CDR3 consists of 13 residues. J gave up 6 bases and V 5 bases, and 2 bases lay outside the gene matches. The CDR3 DNA is TGTGCCAGCAGTAGGACAGGGGTTCAGCCCCAGCATTTT. It specifies CASSRTGVQPQHF.

J is TRBJ2-1 and V is TRBV6-1; D could derive from TRBD1 or TRBD2 (5 bases each). V was shortened by 6 bases and J by 7 bases, with 10 bases between the two germline ends. This CDR3 is 12 amino acids long. The germline gives CDR1 MNHNS, CDR2 SASEGT. Written as DNA, the CDR3 is TGTGCCAGCAGAACCAGGGAGAATGAGCAGTTCTTC. This encodes CASRTRENEQFF.

The J gene is TRBJ2-2, the V gene TRBV7-3, with unresolved D. The CDR3 runs 12 residues. Trimming removed 4 bases at V and 6 bases at J, with 6 bases between. Germline V CDR1 and CDR2: SGHTA, FQGTGA. This chain's CDR3 is CASSSDAGELFF. CDR3 sequence (DNA): TGTGCCAGCAGCTCGGATGCCGGGGAGCTGTTTTTT. Variable domain in full (rest from reference TRBV7-3 and TRBJ2-2): GAGVSQTPSNKVTEKGKYVELRCDPISGHTALYWYRQSLGQGPEFLIYFQGTGAADDSGLPNDRFFAVRPEGSVSTLKIQRTERGDSAVYLCASSSDAGELFFGEGSRLTVL.

V gene TRBV2 combines with J gene TRBJ1-4, with D maybe TRBD1 (6 bases). The CDR3 is 14 residues long. Trimming pared 4 bases from V and 3 bases from J, leaving 9 bases between. CDR1 and CDR2 from the germline V gene are SNHLY and FYNNEI. CDR3 nucleotides: TGTGCCAGCAGTGCTACAGGGCCTAATGAAAAACTGTTTTTT. Its protein is CASSATGPNEKLFF. Full variable domain (outside the CDR3, taken from reference TRBV2 and TRBJ1-4): EPEVTQTPSHQVTQMGQEVILRCVPISNHLYFYWYRQILGQKVEFLVSFYNNEISEKSEIFDDQFSVERPDGSNFTLKIRSTKLEDSAMYFCASSATGPNEKLFFGSGTQLSVL.

V is TRBV9 and J is TRBJ1-4; TRBD1 agrees at 7 bases. CDR1 and CDR2 (germline): SGDLS, YYNGEE. V lost 4 bases, J lost 5 bases, and 8 bases stayed unmatched. This CDR3 is built from 15 residues. This CDR3 is CASSQGGSMNEKLFF. The CDR3 DNA is TGTGCCAGCAGCCAGGGGGGGAGCATGAATGAAAAACTGTTTTTT. The whole variable domain, remainder taken from reference TRBV9 and TRBJ1-4, is DSGVTQTPKHLITATGQRVTLRCSPRSGDLSVYWYQQSLDQGLQFLIQYYNGEERAKGNILERFSAQQFPDLHSELNLSSLELGDSALYFCASSQGGSMNEKLFFGSGTQLSVL.

This clone was seen more than once but under ten times. The V and J genes are TRBV11-2 and TRBJ2-7; perhaps TRBD1 as D (5 bases). Per the germline V gene, CDR1 is SGHAT and CDR2 is FQNNGV. V shed 1 base and J shed 5 bases, with 12 bases lying between them. This CDR3 is 14 amino acids long. CDR3 nucleotides: TGTGCCAGCAGCTTAGTACGGGCAGGGCACGAGCAGTACTTC. As protein: CASSLVRAGHEQYF. Complete variable domain (other parts from reference TRBV11-2 and TRBJ2-7): EAGVAQSPRYKIIEKRQSVAFWCNPISGHATLYWYQQILGQGPKLLIQFQNNGVVDDSQLPKDRFSAERLKGVDSTLKIQPAKLEDSAVYLCASSLVRAGHEQYFGPGTRLTVT.

V gene TRBV6-5 combines with J gene TRBJ2-3; 7 positions agree with TRBD1. Germline trimming cut 0 bases from V and 4 bases from J; bases unmatched to any gene: 7. Germline V CDR1 and CDR2: MNHEY, SVGAGI. This CDR3 is 16 amino acids long. CDR3 amino acids: CASSYSRTGAADTQYF. CDR3 DNA: TGTGCCAGCAGTTACTCGCGTACAGGGGCCGCAGATACGCAGTATTTT.

This chain uses TRBV5-1 with TRBJ2-3; D gene uncertain. V was cut by 3 bases and J by 0 bases, with 11 bases left in between. The length of the CDR3 is 15 residues. Per germline, CDR1 SGHRS and CDR2 YFSETQ. CDR3 nucleotides: TGCGCCAGCAGCTCTACGCCCTATAGCACAGATACGCAGTATTTT. It specifies CASSSTPYSTDTQYF.

V gene TRBV4-1 combines with J gene TRBJ1-5; D is uncertain. The germline CDR1 and CDR2 sequences are MGHRA and YSYEKL. Trimming shortened V by 2 bases and J by 10 bases, and 18 bases separated the two germline ends. The CDR3 totals 15 residues. CDR3 nucleotides: TGCGCCAGCAGCCAATCGGGCAGCGTCCCAAAACCCCAGCATTTT. It translates to CASSQSGSVPKPQHF.

J is TRBJ1-4 and V is TRBV29-1; D uncertain. V lost 7 bases and J 6 bases, leaving 15 bases between the germline ends. The CDR3 runs to 13 residues. The germline V gene encodes CDR1 SQVTM and CDR2 ANQGSEA. The CDR3 DNA reads as TGCAGCGGGGGAAAGGGATTAGATGAAAAACTGTTTTTT. Translating gives CSGGKGLDEKLFF.